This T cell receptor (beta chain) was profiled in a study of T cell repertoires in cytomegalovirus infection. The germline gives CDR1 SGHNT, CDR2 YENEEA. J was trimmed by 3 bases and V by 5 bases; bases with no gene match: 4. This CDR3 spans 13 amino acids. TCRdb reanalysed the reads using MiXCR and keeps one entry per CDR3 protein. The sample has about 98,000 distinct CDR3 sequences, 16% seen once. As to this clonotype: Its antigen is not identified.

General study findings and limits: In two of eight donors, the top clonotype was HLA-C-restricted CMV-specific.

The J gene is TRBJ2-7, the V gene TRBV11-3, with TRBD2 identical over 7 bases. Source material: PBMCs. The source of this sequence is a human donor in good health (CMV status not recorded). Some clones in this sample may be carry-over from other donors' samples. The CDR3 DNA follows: TGTGCCAGCAGCACAGGCGGGAGCTACGAGCAGTACTTC. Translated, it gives CASSTGGSYEQYF.